This passage covers 7 T cell receptor beta chains from one sample sequenced in a study of blood T cell repertoires in COVID-19. The protocol was immunoSEQ multiplex PCR, while the TCRdb copy is restricted to in-frame clones and leaves out a portion. The sample has over 85,000 clones, around 86% seen once. The material sequenced was peripheral blood. The origin of the receptors is a man aged 55-75 years with acute or convalescent COVID-19.

The table lists this clone with a count of one. The chain is built from TRBV14 and TRBJ1-2; tentative D call: TRBD1 (6 bases). The V gene lost 3 bases and the J gene lost 2 bases, with 7 bases spanning the gap. Germline CDR1 and CDR2: SGHDN and FVKESK. The CDR3 extends over 13 amino acids. The CDR3 region has the DNA TGTGCCAGCAGCCACGACAGGAACTATGGCTACACCTTC. Amino acids: CASSHDRNYGYTF.

V usage is TRBV6-2 or TRBV6-3 and J usage is TRBJ2-3; TRBD2 agrees at 9 bases. The ends lost 5 bases at V and 5 bases at J; junction bases unmatched: 11. The CDR3 sequence is 16 residues long. Germline V gives CDR1 MNHEY, CDR2 SVGEGT. This CDR3 reads CASSRVAGGLVDTQYF. The CDR3 DNA reads as TGTGCCAGCAGTCGGGTGGCGGGGGGGCTCGTAGATACGCAGTATTTT.

The chain combines TRBV5-5 with TRBJ1-5, with TRBD1 identical over 10 bases. CDR1 SGHKS and CDR2 YYEKEE come from the germline V gene (reference sequence). V gave up 4 bases and J gave up 7 bases; unmatched junction bases: 17. The CDR3 is 18 amino acids. The CDR3: CASSPRDRGRSMGQPQHF. CDR3 DNA: TGTGCCAGCAGCCCCCGGGACAGGGGAAGGTCGATGGGGCAGCCCCAGCATTTT.

The CDR3 region is CASSLFRDINYGYTF. For the CDR3, the DNA is TGTGCCAGCTCACTGTTCCGGGACATCAACTATGGCTACACCTTC. This chain connects TRBV18 to TRBJ1-2, with a possible D match to TRBD1 (6 bases). There are 15 residues in the CDR3. CDR1 and CDR2 from the germline V gene are KGHSH and LQKENI. V was trimmed by 4 bases and J by 2 bases, leaving 14 bases between them.

The chain carries TRBV9 and TRBJ2-3; 11 nucleotides align to TRBD2. The CDR3 runs 16 residues. The ends lost 4 bases at V and 5 bases at J; junction bases unmatched: 9. Germline V gene lookup returns CDR1 SGDLS and CDR2 YYNGEE. The CDR3 loop is CASSTTVAGGLDTQYF. The CDR3 bases are TGTGCCAGCAGCACAACAGTAGCGGGGGGGCTAGATACGCAGTATTTT.

This clone appeared once. This sequence joins TRBV7-2 and TRBJ2-7; the match to TRBD1 covers 8 bases. Germline CDR1 SGHTA, CDR2 FQGNSA. The J segment lost 5 bases and the V segment lost 3 bases, leaving 6 bases of the junction unmatched. There are 14 residues in the CDR3. The CDR3 DNA reads TGTGCCAGCAGCTTCCTGCGACAGGGGCACGAGCAGTACTTC. Protein product: CASSFLRQGHEQYF.

This clone was picked up a small number of times. The J gene is TRBJ2-1, the V gene TRBV5-1, with 12 bases matching TRBD2. Looked up from germline, CDR1 is SGHRS and CDR2 is YFSETQ. V was clipped by 6 bases and J by 4 bases; unmatched bases: 20. The CDR3 is 20 amino acids. The CDR3 reads CASIPAGTSGQPRGYNEQFF. The CDR3 DNA reads as TGCGCCAGCATCCCCGCAGGGACTAGCGGGCAACCCAGGGGTTACAATGAGCAGTTCTTC.